The 9 T cell receptor beta chains listed next were all sequenced from one sample in a study of beta chain features in type 1 diabetes. The isolated RNA, all of it, was reverse transcribed, so expressed TCRB transcripts were what got sequenced. Some clones are missing from TCRdb's copy, which holds only in-frame ones; the method was immunoSEQ multiplex PCR. The table has hundreds of thousands of clones, about 15% seen once. Findings and limits, study-wide: People with Type 1 diabetes carried modestly yet significantly shorter TCRB CDR3s in all four CD4+ subsets.

Antigens for these TCRs are unknown. Sequenced sample: naive CD4+ T cells from blood. The receptors derive from a man younger than 35 with type 1 diabetes.

The chain recombines TRBV11-2 with TRBJ2-5; 9 bases map to TRBD2. CDR1 is SGHAT, CDR2 FQNNGV, per germline. The junction had 5 bases not matched to a gene; V was cut back by 6 bases and J by 3 bases. The CDR3 has 14 residues. The CDR3 DNA is TGTGCCAGCAGTACCCGACTAGCGGAAGAGACCCAGTACTTC. Protein: CASSTRLAEETQYF.

This clone was seen a handful of times. The chain combines TRBV7-9 with TRBJ1-1, with 9 bases fitting TRBD1. This CDR3 contains 15 residues. The V gene's germline CDR1 is SEHNR and CDR2 FQNEAQ (reference sequence). The J segment lost 4 bases and the V segment lost 1 base, leaving 4 bases of the junction unmatched. In nucleotides, the CDR3 is TGTGCCAGCAGCTTAGTGCCGACAGGGGGCACTGAAGCTTTCTTT. It translates to CASSLVPTGGTEAFF.

This clone was seen a few times. The CDR3 coding sequence is TGCGCCAGCAGCTCATTACTGGGACAGGGAAATGATGGCTACACCTTC. Protein sequence: CASSSLLGQGNDGYTF. This chain connects TRBV5-1 to TRBJ1-2, with 9 bases aligning to TRBD1. V shed 3 bases, J shed 6 bases, and the junction held 12 bases outside the gene matches. The CDR3 is 16 residues long. Germline lookup yields CDR1 SGHRS and CDR2 YFSETQ.

This clone was picked up a small number of times. The chain uses TRBV4-2 and TRBJ2-7; TRBD2 matches at 9 bases. There are 18 residues in the CDR3. CDR1 and CDR2 from the germline V gene are LGHNA and YNFKEQ. The ends lost 0 bases at V and 5 bases at J; junction bases unmatched: 14. The CDR3 nucleotides read TGTGCCAGCAGCCAAGATACGCGCGGGAGGGCCGTAATGGACGAGCAGTACTTC. This sequence encodes CASSQDTRGRAVMDEQYF.

The chain has TRBV5-5 and TRBJ1-6; TRBD1 matches at 12 bases. Germline V CDR1 and CDR2: SGHKS, YYEKEE (reference sequence). The V gene end was trimmed by 3 bases and the J gene end by 10 bases; junction bases not matched to a gene: 5. The CDR3 loop spans 15 amino acids. For the CDR3, the DNA is TGTGCCAGCAGCTGGGGACAGGGGGCAAGCTCACCCCTCCACTTT. Amino acids: CASSWGQGASSPLHF.

This clone came up a few times. The rearrangement uses TRBV30 and TRBJ1-1; the D is unclear. CDR3 length: 11 residues. Germline assignment: CDR1 GTSNPN and CDR2 SVGIG (reference sequence). The V end was cut by 2 bases, the J end by 6 bases, with 7 bases between. Here the CDR3 DNA reads TGTGCCTGGAGTCAGTTGTCTGAAGCTTTCTTT. Translated, it gives CAWSQLSEAFF.

The chain is built from TRBV21-1 and TRBJ1-4; the table's D call TRBD1 went unverified against the DNA. TRBV21-1 is recorded as a pseudogene. The CDR3 has 15 amino acids. CDR3 DNA sequence: TGTGCCAGCAGCAACCCGACAGGGAGGTTTGAAAAACTGTTTTTT. It codes for CASSNPTGRFEKLFF.

A word on this clone: This specimen includes other DNA sequences encoding the same CDR3. CDR3 amino acids: CSGTGLDTQYF. The CDR3 coding sequence is TGCAGTGGAACAGGGTTAGATACGCAGTATTTT. This chain links TRBV20-1 with TRBJ2-3, with D possibly TRBD1 on 6 matching bases. Per germline, CDR1 DFQATT and CDR2 SNEGSKA (reference sequence). The germline V and J ends were trimmed by 7 bases and 5 bases, with 10 bases remaining between them. There are 11 residues in the CDR3.

This clone was detected a few times. This chain connects TRBV7-9 to TRBJ1-6, with 10 bases identical to TRBD1. J was trimmed by 11 bases and V by 5 bases; bases with no gene match: 12. From germline, CDR1 is SEHNR and CDR2 FQNEAQ (reference sequence). The CDR3 spans 16 residues. CDR3 amino acids: CASSLTRQGAEAPLHF. Here the CDR3 DNA reads TGTGCCAGCAGCCTTACGAGACAGGGGGCGGAGGCACCCCTCCACTTT.